Presented here are 5 T cell receptor beta chains from one specimen sequenced in a study of molecular identifiers for immune sequencing clone quantification. TCRdb reprocessed the PCR reads with MiXCR, giving one entry per CDR3 protein. This sample carries about 640,000 distinct CDR3 sequences, just under 20% of them seen once, and the ten largest clones take roughly 0.9%. Sequenced: naive CD8+ T cells from blood, with Jurkat cell RNA spiked in. The sample's subset: FACS-sorted CD8+CD4-CCR7+CD45RA+ naive T cells. These receptor sequences come from a human donor in good health. Some libraries in this study had Jurkat cell RNA spiked in.

This clonotype was found many times. The V gene is TRBV19, the J gene TRBJ1-1, with unresolved D. The CDR3 covers 16 residues. Germline loops: CDR1 LNHDA, CDR2 SQIVND (reference sequence). Trimming cost V 3 bases and J 1 base, with 15 bases left between them. The CDR3 sequence is CASSMDSDGPNTEAFF. Written as DNA, the CDR3 is TGTGCCAGTAGTATGGACTCAGACGGACCGAACACTGAAGCTTTCTTT.

This clonotype was seen at least ten times. This chain uses TRBV28 with TRBJ2-3; D is perhaps TRBD2 (6 bases). The V and J ends lost 5 bases and 2 bases respectively, with 14 bases between them. In germline, CDR1 is MDHEN, CDR2 SYDVKM. CDR3 size: 15 residues. The DNA for the CDR3 is TGTGCCAGCAGTCCCTGGGGGGAAAACACAGATACGCAGTATTTT. Residues: CASSPWGENTDTQYF.

This clonotype was detected ten times or more. This chain joins TRBV5-6 and TRBJ2-1; D gene uncertain. CDR1 and CDR2 from the germline V gene are SGHDT and YYEEEE. The CDR3 totals 12 residues. V dropped 2 bases and J dropped 8 bases, with 8 bases sitting between them. This CDR3 reads CASSFLTDEQFF. CDR3 DNA sequence: TGTGCCAGCAGCTTCCTTACAGATGAGCAGTTCTTC.

The sample holds a few counts of this clonotype. It may be a read error: a sequence one base away is much more abundant. The rearrangement joins TRBV30 to TRBJ2-2, with D tentatively TRBD1 (5 bases). Per the germline V gene, CDR1 is GTSNPN and CDR2 is SVGIG (reference sequence). CDR3 length equals 15 residues. Here the CDR3 DNA reads TGTGCCCGGAGTTTGGAGACAGTTAACACCGGGGAGCTGTTTTTT. Residues: CARSLETVNTGELFF.

Points on this clonotype: Lacking the conserved final phenylalanine or tryptophan, this CDR3 likely reflects a read error. This chain links TRBV27 with TRBJ2-7, with 9 bases lining up with TRBD1. The CDR3 covers 15 residues. The J segment lost 2 bases and the V segment lost 5 bases, leaving 7 bases of the junction unmatched. Germline assignment: CDR1 MNHEY and CDR2 SMNVEV (reference sequence). This chain's CDR3 is CASSLTGTGTYEQYL. CDR3 coding DNA: TGTGCCAGCAGTCTTACCGGGACAGGGACCTACGAGCAGTACTTA.